This entry features one T cell receptor (beta chain) sequence. The same CDR3 can be traced to other DNA sequences in this sample. Trimming took off 2 bases at V and 0 bases at J, with 15 bases between the two ends. The CDR3 spans 16 residues. In germline, CDR1 is SGHKS, CDR2 YYEKEE (reference sequence). This record comes from a study of Ad26.COV2.S vaccination and SARS-CoV-2 variants. Libraries were prepared by immunoSEQ multiplex PCR; TCRdb keeps only in-frame clonotypes and omits some of them. The data hold about 94,000 clones, with roughly 85% observed a single time. The specimen comprised peripheral blood, sampled after recovery from COVID-19. The chain carries TRBV5-5 and TRBJ2-7; tentatively, D is TRBD1 (5 bases). This sequence was found in a human donor who had recovered from COVID-19. As DNA, the CDR3 is TGTGCCAGCAGCTTAATTTTAAACGGACACTCCTACGAGCAGTACTTC. This gives the protein CASSLILNGHSYEQYF.